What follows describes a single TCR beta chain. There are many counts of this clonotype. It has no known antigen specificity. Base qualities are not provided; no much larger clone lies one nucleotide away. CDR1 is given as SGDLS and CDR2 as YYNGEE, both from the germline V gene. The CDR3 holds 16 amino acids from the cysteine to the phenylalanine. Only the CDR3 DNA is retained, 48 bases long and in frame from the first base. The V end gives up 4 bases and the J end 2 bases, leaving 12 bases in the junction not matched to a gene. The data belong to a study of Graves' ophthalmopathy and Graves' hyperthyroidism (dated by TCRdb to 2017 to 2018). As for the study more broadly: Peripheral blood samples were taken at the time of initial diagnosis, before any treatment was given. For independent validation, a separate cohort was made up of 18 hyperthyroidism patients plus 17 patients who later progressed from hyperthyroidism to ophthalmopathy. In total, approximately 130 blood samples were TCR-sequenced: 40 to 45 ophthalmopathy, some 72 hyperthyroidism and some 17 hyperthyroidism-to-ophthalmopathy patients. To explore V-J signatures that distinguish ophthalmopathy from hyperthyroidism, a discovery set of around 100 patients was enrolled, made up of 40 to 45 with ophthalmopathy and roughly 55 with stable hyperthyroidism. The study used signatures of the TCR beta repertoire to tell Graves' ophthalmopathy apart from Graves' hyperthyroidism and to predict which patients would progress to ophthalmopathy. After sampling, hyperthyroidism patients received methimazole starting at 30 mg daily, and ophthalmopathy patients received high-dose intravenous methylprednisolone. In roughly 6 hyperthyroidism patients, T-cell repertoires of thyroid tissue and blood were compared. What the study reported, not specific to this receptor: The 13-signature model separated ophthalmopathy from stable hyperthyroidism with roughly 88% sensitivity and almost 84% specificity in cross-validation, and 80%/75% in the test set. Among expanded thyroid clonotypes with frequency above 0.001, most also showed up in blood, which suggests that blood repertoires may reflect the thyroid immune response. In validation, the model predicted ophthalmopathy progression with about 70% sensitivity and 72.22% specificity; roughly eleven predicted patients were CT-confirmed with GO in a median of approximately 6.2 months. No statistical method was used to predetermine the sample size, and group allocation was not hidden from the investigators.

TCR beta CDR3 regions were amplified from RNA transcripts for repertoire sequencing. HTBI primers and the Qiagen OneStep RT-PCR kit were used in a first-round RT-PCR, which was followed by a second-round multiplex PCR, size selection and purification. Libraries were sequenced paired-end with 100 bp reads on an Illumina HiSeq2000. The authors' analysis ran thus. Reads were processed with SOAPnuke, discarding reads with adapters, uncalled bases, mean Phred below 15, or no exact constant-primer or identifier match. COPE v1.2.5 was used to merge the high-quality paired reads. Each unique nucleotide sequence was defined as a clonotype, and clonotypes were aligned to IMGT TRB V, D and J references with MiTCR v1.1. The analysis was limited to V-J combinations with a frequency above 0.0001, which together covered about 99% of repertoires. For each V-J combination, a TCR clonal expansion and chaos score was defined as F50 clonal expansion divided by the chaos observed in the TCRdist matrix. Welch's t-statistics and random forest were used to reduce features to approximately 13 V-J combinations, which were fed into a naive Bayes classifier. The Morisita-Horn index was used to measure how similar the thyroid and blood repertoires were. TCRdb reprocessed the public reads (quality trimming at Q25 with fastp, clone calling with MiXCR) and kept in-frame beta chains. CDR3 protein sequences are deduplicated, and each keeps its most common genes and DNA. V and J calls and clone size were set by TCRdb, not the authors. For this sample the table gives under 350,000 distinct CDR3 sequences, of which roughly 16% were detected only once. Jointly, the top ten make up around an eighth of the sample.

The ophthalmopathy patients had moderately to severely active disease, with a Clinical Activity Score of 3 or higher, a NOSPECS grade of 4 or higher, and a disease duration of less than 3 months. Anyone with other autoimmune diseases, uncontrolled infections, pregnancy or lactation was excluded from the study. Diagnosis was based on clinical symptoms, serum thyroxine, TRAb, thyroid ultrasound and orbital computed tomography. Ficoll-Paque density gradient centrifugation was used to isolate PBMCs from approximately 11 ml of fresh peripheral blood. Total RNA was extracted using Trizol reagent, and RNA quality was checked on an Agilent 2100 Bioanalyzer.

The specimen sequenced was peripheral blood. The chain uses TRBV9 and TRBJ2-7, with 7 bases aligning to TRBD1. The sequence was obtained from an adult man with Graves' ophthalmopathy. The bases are TGTGCCAGCAGCTCGGAAGGGACAGCCCATACCTACGAGCAGTACTTC. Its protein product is CASSSEGTAHTYEQYF.